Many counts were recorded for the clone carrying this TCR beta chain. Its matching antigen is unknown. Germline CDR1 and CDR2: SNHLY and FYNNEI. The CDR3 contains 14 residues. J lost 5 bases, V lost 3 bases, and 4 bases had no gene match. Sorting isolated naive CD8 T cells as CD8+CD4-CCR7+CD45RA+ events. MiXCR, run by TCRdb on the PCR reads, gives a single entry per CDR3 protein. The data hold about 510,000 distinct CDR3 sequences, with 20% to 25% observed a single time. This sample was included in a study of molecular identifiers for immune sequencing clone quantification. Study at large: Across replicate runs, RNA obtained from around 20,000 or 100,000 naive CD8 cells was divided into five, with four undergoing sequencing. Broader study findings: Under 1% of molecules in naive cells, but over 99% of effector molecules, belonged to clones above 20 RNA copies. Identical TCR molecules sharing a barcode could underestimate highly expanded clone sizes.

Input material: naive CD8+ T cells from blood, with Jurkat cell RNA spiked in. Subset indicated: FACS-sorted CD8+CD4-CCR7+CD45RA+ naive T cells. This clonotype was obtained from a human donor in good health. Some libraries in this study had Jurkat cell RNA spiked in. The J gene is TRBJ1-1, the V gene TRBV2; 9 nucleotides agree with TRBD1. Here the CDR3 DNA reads TGTGCCAGCAGTGAGGACAGGGGTAGAACTGAAGCTTTCTTT. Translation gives CASSEDRGRTEAFF.